This T cell receptor (beta chain) was captured in a study of cytomegalovirus exposure and HLA in healthy donors. Overall study results and limits: Fewer N-insertions (relative to the approximately 700-donor mean) were reportedly seen in an Asian-associated ancestry cluster in a later analysis.

Both 60 Vbeta primers and 13 Jbeta primers went into the PCR. Produced via immunoSEQ multiplex PCR; TCRdb's table is partial and in-frame only. The data show some 160,000 clones, with roughly 70% seen just once and less than 5% held by the top ten. This clone turned up a few times. What it binds is not known. This CDR3 comprises 17 residues. V dropped 4 bases and J dropped 1; count of bases not matched to a gene: 12. Per germline, CDR1 SGHNT and CDR2 YYREEE (reference sequence). Sequencing was carried out using PBMCs. This clonotype was obtained from a man aged 55 to 70 in good health and CMV-seronegative. V is TRBV5-4 and J is TRBJ2-7; 9 bases match TRBD2. In DNA form, the CDR3 reads TGTGCCAGCAGCGTCACCTTTAGCGGGAGCCTTTCCTACGAGCAGTACTTC. It is translated as CASSVTFSGSLSYEQYF.